A single T cell receptor beta chain is shown here with its context. Its antigen is unknown. This record comes from a study of vaccination effects on CD4 cells after COVID-19. Germline V gene sequence: CDR1 SGHNT, CDR2 YENEEA. The CDR3 is 13 residues long. V was trimmed by 4 bases and J by 6 bases, leaving 13 bases between them. The repertoire was sequenced with immunoSEQ multiplex PCR; TCRdb's copy has only in-frame clones and lacks some. Among 25,000 to 30,000 clones listed, 60% to 75% were seen once. The ViraFEST assay expanded antigen-specific CD4+ T cells with viral peptide pools before sequencing. Researchers isolated CD4+ T cells once approximately eleven days of culture had elapsed. All participants had two doses of either the BNT162b2 or mRNA-1273 vaccine. On days 3 and 7, fresh IL-2 medium replaced half the medium.

The chain has TRBV11-3 and TRBJ2-7; no reliable D call. The TCR sequence derives from a human donor who received a COVID-19 vaccine. Source: CD4+ T cells from PBMCs cultured with HCoV-OC43 spike peptides, taken after COVID-19 vaccination. Subset: HCoV-OC43 spike overlapping peptide pool stimulation. This CDR3 reads CASSSTLAGEQYF. CDR3 DNA sequence: TGTGCCAGCAGCTCCACATTAGCTGGCGAGCAGTACTTC.